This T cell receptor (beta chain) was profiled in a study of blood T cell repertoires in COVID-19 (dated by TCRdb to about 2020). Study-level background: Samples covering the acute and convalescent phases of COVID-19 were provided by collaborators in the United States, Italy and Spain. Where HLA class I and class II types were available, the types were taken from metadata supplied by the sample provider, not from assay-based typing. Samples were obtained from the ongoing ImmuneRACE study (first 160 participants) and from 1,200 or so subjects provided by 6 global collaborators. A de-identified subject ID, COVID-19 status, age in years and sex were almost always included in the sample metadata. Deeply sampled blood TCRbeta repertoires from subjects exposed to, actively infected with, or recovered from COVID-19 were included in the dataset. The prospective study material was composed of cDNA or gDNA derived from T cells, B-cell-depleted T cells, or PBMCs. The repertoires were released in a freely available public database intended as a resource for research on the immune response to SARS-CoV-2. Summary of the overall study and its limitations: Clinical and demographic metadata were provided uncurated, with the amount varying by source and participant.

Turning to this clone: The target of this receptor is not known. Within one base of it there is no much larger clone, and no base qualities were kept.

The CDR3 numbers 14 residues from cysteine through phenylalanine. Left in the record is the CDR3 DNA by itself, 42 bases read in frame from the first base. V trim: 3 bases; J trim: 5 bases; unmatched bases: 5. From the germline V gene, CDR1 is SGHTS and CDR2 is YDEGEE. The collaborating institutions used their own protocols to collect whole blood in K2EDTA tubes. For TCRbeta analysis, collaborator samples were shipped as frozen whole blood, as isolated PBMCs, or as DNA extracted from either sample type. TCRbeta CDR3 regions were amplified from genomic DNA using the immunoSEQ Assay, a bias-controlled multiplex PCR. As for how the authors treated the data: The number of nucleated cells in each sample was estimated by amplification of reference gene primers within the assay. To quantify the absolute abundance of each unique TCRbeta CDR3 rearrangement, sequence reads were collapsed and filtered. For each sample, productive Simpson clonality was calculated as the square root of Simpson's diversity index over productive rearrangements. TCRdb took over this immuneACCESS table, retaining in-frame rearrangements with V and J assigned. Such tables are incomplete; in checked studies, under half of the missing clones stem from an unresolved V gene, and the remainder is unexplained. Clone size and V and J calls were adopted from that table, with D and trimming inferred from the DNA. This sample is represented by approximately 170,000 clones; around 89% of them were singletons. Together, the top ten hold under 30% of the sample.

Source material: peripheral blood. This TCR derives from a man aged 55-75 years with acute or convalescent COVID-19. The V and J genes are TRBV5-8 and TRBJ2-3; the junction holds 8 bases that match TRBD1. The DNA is TGTGCCAGCAGCTGGGACAGGATGGTAGATACGCAGTATTTT. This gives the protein CASSWDRMVDTQYF.